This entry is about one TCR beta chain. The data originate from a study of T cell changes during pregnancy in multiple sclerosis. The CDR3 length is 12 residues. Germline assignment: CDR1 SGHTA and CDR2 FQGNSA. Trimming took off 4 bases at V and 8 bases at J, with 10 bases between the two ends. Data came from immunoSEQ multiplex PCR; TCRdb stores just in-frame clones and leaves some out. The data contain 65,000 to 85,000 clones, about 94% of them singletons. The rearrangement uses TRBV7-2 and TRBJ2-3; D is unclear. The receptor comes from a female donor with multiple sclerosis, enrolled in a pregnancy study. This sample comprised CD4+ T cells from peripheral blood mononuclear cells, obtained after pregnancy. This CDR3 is CASSSAISTQYF. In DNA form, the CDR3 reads TGTGCCAGCAGCTCCGCGATAAGTACGCAGTATTTT. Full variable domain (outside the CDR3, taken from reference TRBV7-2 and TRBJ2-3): GAGVSQSPSNKVTEKGKDVELRCDPISGHTALYWYRQSLGQGLEFLIYFQGNSAPDKSGLPSDRFSAERTGGSVSTLTIQRTQQEDSAVYLCASSSAISTQYFGPGTRLTVL.